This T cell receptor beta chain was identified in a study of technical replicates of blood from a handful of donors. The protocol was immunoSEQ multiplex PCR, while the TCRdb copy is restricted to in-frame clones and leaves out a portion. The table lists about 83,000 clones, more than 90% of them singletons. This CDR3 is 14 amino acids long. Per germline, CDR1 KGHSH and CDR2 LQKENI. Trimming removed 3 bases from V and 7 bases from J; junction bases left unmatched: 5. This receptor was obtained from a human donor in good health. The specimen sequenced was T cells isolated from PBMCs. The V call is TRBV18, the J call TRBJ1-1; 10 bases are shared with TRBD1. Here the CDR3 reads CASSPRGQGVEAFF. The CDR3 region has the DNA TGTGCCAGCTCACCCCGAGGACAGGGGGTTGAAGCTTTCTTT.